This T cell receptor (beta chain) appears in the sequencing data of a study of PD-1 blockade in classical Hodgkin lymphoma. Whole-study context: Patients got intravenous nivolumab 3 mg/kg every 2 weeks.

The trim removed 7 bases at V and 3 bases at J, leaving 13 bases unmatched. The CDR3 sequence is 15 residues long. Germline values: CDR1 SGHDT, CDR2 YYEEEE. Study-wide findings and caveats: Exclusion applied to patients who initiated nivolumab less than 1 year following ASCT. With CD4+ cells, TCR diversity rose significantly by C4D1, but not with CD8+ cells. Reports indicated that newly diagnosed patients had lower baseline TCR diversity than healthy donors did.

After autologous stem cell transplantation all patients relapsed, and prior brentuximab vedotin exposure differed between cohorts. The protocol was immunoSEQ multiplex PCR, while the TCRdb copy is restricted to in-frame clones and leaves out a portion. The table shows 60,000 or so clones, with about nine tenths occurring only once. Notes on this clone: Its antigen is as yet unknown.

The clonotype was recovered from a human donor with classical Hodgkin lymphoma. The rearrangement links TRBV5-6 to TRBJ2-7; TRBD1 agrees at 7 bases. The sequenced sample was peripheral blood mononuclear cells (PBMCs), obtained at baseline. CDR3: CASLSPLTGIYEQYF. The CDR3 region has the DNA TGTGCCAGCCTTTCTCCTTTGACAGGGATCTACGAGCAGTACTTC. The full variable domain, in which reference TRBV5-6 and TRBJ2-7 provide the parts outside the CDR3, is DAGVTQSPTHLIKTRGQQVTLRCSPKSGHDTVSWYQQALGQGPQFIFQYYEEEERQRGNFPDRFSGHQFPNYSSELNVNALLLGDSALYLCASLSPLTGIYEQYFGPGTRLTVT.